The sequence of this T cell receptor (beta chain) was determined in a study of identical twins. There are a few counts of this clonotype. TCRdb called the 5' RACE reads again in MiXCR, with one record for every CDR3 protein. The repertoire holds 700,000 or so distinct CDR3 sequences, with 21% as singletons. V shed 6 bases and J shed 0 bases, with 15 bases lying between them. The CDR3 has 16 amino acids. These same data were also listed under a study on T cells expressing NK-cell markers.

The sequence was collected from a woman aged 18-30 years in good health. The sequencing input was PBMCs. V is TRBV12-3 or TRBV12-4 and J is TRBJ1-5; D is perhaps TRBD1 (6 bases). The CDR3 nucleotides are TGTGCCAGCAGCCCGAGGGGGGTAGGTAGCAATCAGCCCCAGCATTTT. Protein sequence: CASSPRGVGSNQPQHF.